These 2 T cell receptor beta chains originate from one sample sequenced in a study of read filtering for tumor transcriptome and immune sequencing. This library used roughly 400 ng RNA and molecular barcoded adaptors spanning alpha/delta and beta/gamma chains. MiXCR, run by TCRdb on the reads, gives a single entry per CDR3 protein. The sample yields about 86,000 distinct CDR3 sequences, approximately 13% seen once. Sequencing was performed on a population of CD138-negative cells sorted from bone marrow. Source of these receptors: a donor at least 40 years old with multiple myeloma.

The table lists this clonotype with many counts. The rearrangement joins TRBV29-1 to TRBJ2-5; a possible D gene is TRBD2 (6 bases). CDR1 is SQVTM, CDR2 ANQGSEA, per germline. This CDR3 contains 12 residues. Trimming took off 5 bases at V and 0 bases at J, with 7 bases between the two ends. CDR3 residues: CSVRGYQETQYF. The CDR3 region has the DNA TGCAGCGTTCGGGGGTACCAAGAGACCCAGTACTTC.

This clonotype was seen repeatedly, ten times or more. V and J are TRBV20-1 and TRBJ1-6, with D possibly matching TRBD1 (5 bases). Germline assignment: CDR1 DFQATT and CDR2 SNEGSKA (reference sequence). There are 14 residues in the CDR3. The V end was cut by 2 bases, the J end by 9 bases, with 14 bases between. The chain's CDR3 is CSARIGTASSPLHF. The CDR3 nucleotides are TGCAGTGCTAGAATCGGGACGGCCAGTTCACCCCTCCACTTT.